The present T cell receptor beta chain was sequenced within a study of blood T cell repertoires in COVID-19. The CDR3 loop spans 15 amino acids. Germline V CDR1 and CDR2: SGHAT, FQNNGV. V lost 3 bases to trimming and J lost 8 bases; unmatched junction nucleotides: 11. This clone was seen only a few times. Authors' processing steps: Amplifying reference gene primers gave estimates of nucleated cell counts. Assay: immunoSEQ multiplex PCR; the TCRdb copy retains only in-frame clones and omits some. The DNA was the basis for D and trimming; V, J and clone size are from that table. This table has approximately 210,000 clones, over 75% appearing once.

The TCR originated in a man aged 25-40 years in a cohort exposed to, infected with or recovered from COVID-19 (not recorded which). Sequencing was done on a sample of PBMCs or T cells enriched from blood (not recorded which). This chain joins TRBV11-2 and TRBJ1-2; 8 bases map to TRBD1. Here the CDR3 DNA reads TGTGCCAGCAGCTTGAATCAGGGGGCGCCGGAAGGCTACACCTTC. Translated, it gives CASSLNQGAPEGYTF.